A selection of T cell receptor beta chains follows, all from one sample in a study of cytomegalovirus exposure and HLA in healthy donors. Here immunoSEQ multiplex PCR was the method, and the copy in TCRdb shows in-frame clones only, minus some. The sample's table shows 65,000 to 95,000 clones. The sample comprised PBMCs. The receptor set was obtained from a man aged 25-45 years in good health and CMV-seronegative. Both conserved end residues are part of each CDR3. The order of the fields is D gene, V gene, J gene, CDR3 DNA, CDR3 protein. D genes are given only for firm matches.

d_gene: -; v_gene: TRBV6-6; j_gene: TRBJ2-7; CDR3nt: TGTGCCAGCTCATTTTCCAGGGAGGAAAGCTGCGAGCAGTACTTC; CDR3aa: CASSFSREESCEQYF
d_gene: TRBD2; v_gene: TRBV18; j_gene: TRBJ2-3; CDR3nt: TGTGCCAGCTCACCGGTAGCGGGGCCCAGCACAGATACGCAGTATTTT; CDR3aa: CASSPVAGPSTDTQYF
d_gene: -; v_gene: TRBV29-1; j_gene: TRBJ2-2; CDR3nt: TGCAGCGTGGCATGGGACAATGGGAACACCGGGGAGCTGTTTTTT; CDR3aa: CSVAWDNGNTGELFF
d_gene: -; v_gene: TRBV6-5; j_gene: TRBJ1-5; CDR3nt: TGTGCCAGCAGTCCATATGACAGCGATCAGCCCCAGCATTTT; CDR3aa: CASSPYDSDQPQHF
d_gene: TRBD1; v_gene: TRBV9; j_gene: TRBJ1-1; CDR3nt: TGTGCCAGCAGCGGGACAGGGGGCGGATCTGAAGCTTTCTTT; CDR3aa: CASSGTGGGSEAFF
d_gene: -; v_gene: TRBV9; j_gene: TRBJ2-1; CDR3nt: TGTGCCAGCAGCGCCGGGGGGCGGAGTGAGCAGTTCTTC; CDR3aa: CASSAGGRSEQFF
d_gene: TRBD1; v_gene: TRBV2; j_gene: TRBJ1-2; CDR3nt: TGTGCCGGGGGACAGGACCTTTATGGCTACACCTTC; CDR3aa: CAGGQDLYGYTF
d_gene: -; v_gene: TRBV15; j_gene: TRBJ2-2; CDR3nt: TGTGCCACCAGCAGAGATGGGGGAGGCGGGGAGCTGTTTTTT; CDR3aa: CATSRDGGGGELFF
d_gene: TRBD1; v_gene: TRBV6-6; j_gene: TRBJ1-5; CDR3nt: TGTGCCAGCAGAGACGGGACAGGCCCCAGGGCCCAGCATTTT; CDR3aa: CASRDGTGPRAQHF
d_gene: TRBD1; v_gene: TRBV6-4; j_gene: TRBJ2-7; CDR3nt: TGTGCCAGCAAGAGGACAGGAACCTACGAGCAGTACTTC; CDR3aa: CASKRTGTYEQYF
d_gene: -; v_gene: TRBV7-2; j_gene: TRBJ2-7; CDR3nt: TGTGCCAGCAGCTTAGAGGCCGCGTCCCCGGGTTTGGAGCAGTACTTC; CDR3aa: CASSLEAASPGLEQYF
d_gene: -; v_gene: TRBV27; j_gene: TRBJ1-5; CDR3nt: TGTGCCAGCAGTTGGAGGTCTGATCAGCCCCAGCATTTT; CDR3aa: CASSWRSDQPQHF
d_gene: TRBD1; v_gene: TRBV6-1; j_gene: TRBJ2-7; CDR3nt: TGTGCCAGCAGTGTAGAGGACAGGGTCAACGAGCAGTACTTC; CDR3aa: CASSVEDRVNEQYF
d_gene: TRBD1; v_gene: TRBV18; j_gene: TRBJ1-1; CDR3nt: TGTGCCAGCTCAGCCTACAGGGGGCGGACTGAAGCTTTCTTT; CDR3aa: CASSAYRGRTEAFF
d_gene: TRBD2; v_gene: TRBV7-8; j_gene: TRBJ2-7; CDR3nt: TGTGCCAGCAGATGGACTAGCGGAACGTCCTACGAGCAGTACTTC; CDR3aa: CASRWTSGTSYEQYF
d_gene: TRBD1; v_gene: TRBV28; j_gene: TRBJ1-1; CDR3nt: TGTGCCAGCAGTACCTACAGGGGAATGAACACTGAAGCTTTCTTT; CDR3aa: CASSTYRGMNTEAFF
d_gene: TRBD2; v_gene: TRBV30; j_gene: TRBJ2-3; CDR3nt: TGTGCCTGGAGTCTTGAGGGAGGGCCATCAGATACGCAGTATTTT; CDR3aa: CAWSLEGGPSDTQYF
d_gene: TRBD1; v_gene: TRBV7-2; j_gene: TRBJ1-2; CDR3nt: TGTGCCAGCAGCTTAGCGCGGAGGGGGCTAGGCTATGGCTACACCTTC; CDR3aa: CASSLARRGLGYGYTF
d_gene: TRBD2; v_gene: TRBV11-3; j_gene: TRBJ2-7; CDR3nt: TGTGCCAGCAGCTCTAGCGGGGCCACCTACGAGCAGTACTTC; CDR3aa: CASSSSGATYEQYF
d_gene: -; v_gene: TRBV4-1; j_gene: TRBJ2-2; CDR3nt: TGCGCCAGTAACGACCCTCTGGGTAGGGGAAGGGCCGGGGAGCTGTTTTTT; CDR3aa: CASNDPLGRGRAGELFF
d_gene: -; v_gene: TRBV5-1; j_gene: TRBJ2-7; CDR3nt: TGCGCCAGCATTGGTACTAACTCCTACGAGCAGTACTTC; CDR3aa: CASIGTNSYEQYF
d_gene: -; v_gene: TRBV6-6; j_gene: TRBJ1-2; CDR3nt: TGTGCCAGCAGAACTTTAGCGGGGGCCAACTATGGCTACACCTTC; CDR3aa: CASRTLAGANYGYTF
d_gene: TRBD1; v_gene: TRBV19; j_gene: TRBJ1-2; CDR3nt: TGTGCCAGTAGTATAGGCTTCCCGGACAGGGAAGGTGGCTACACCTTC; CDR3aa: CASSIGFPDREGGYTF
d_gene: TRBD1; v_gene: TRBV14; j_gene: TRBJ1-1; CDR3nt: TGTGCCAGCAGCCTTCTCCCGGGACAGGGGGCTGGGTACACTGAAGCTTTCTTT; CDR3aa: CASSLLPGQGAGYTEAFF
d_gene: TRBD1; v_gene: TRBV10-3; j_gene: TRBJ2-7; CDR3nt: TGTGCCATCAGTGAGGGGGACAGGGGAGTGTACTTC; CDR3aa: CAISEGDRGVYF
d_gene: TRBD2; v_gene: TRBV5-1; j_gene: TRBJ2-1; CDR3nt: TGCGCCAGCAGCTTGGAGCGGGGGGGCTCGAGCTCCTACAATGAGCAGTTCTTC; CDR3aa: CASSLERGGSSSYNEQFF
d_gene: TRBD2; v_gene: TRBV29-1; j_gene: TRBJ2-1; CDR3nt: TGCAGCGTTGAAGATCTGGCTAGCGGGGGGTTCGATGAGCAGTTCTTC; CDR3aa: CSVEDLASGGFDEQFF
d_gene: TRBD1; v_gene: TRBV6-1; j_gene: TRBJ1-5; CDR3nt: TGTGCCAGCAGTACCGGACAGGGGGCAAGACAGCCCCAGCATTTT; CDR3aa: CASSTGQGARQPQHF
d_gene: -; v_gene: TRBV27; j_gene: TRBJ1-3; CDR3nt: TGTGCCAGCAGTTTCTTGGGCGACTCTGGAAACACCATATATTTT; CDR3aa: CASSFLGDSGNTIYF
d_gene: -; v_gene: TRBV5-1; j_gene: TRBJ1-1; CDR3nt: TGCGCCAGCAGCTTGGACCACATGAACACTGAAGCTTTCTTT; CDR3aa: CASSLDHMNTEAFF
d_gene: TRBD2; v_gene: TRBV9; j_gene: TRBJ2-7; CDR3nt: TGTGCCAGCAGCCCCGGGGGGATCAGCGCCTACGAGCAGTACTTC; CDR3aa: CASSPGGISAYEQYF
d_gene: TRBD1; v_gene: TRBV5-4; j_gene: TRBJ1-1; CDR3nt: TGTGCCAGCAGCTTGGCAGGGGGCCTTTTTTTTAACACTGAAGCTTTCTTT; CDR3aa: CASSLAGGLFFNTEAFF
d_gene: -; v_gene: TRBV7-9; j_gene: TRBJ1-1; CDR3nt: TGTGCCAGCAGTCTCAGGGGAACTGAAGCTTTCTTT; CDR3aa: CASSLRGTEAFF
d_gene: -; v_gene: TRBV6-5; j_gene: TRBJ1-1; CDR3nt: TGTGCCAGCAGTTACATCGGGGAGGAAGCTTTCTTT; CDR3aa: CASSYIGEEAFF
d_gene: TRBD1; v_gene: TRBV27; j_gene: TRBJ2-1; CDR3nt: TGTGCCAGCAGCAGGAGACAGGGATATCATGAGCAGTTCTTC; CDR3aa: CASSRRQGYHEQFF
d_gene: -; v_gene: TRBV5-1; j_gene: TRBJ2-1; CDR3nt: TGCGCCAGCAGCTTGCGGGGAGGTGAGCAGTTCTTC; CDR3aa: CASSLRGGEQFF
d_gene: -; v_gene: TRBV9; j_gene: TRBJ1-1; CDR3nt: TGTGCCAGCAGCGTAGTAGGGGGTATGAACACTGAAGCTTTCTTT; CDR3aa: CASSVVGGMNTEAFF
d_gene: TRBD1; v_gene: TRBV5-8; j_gene: TRBJ2-5; CDR3nt: TGTGCCAGCAGCTTGGGGACAGGGGGGCAAGAGACCCAGTACTTC; CDR3aa: CASSLGTGGQETQYF
d_gene: TRBD1; v_gene: TRBV6-5; j_gene: TRBJ2-1; CDR3nt: TGTGCCAGCAGTTACGACAGGGGTTACCACAATGAGCAGTTCTTC; CDR3aa: CASSYDRGYHNEQFF
d_gene: TRBD1; v_gene: TRBV5-1; j_gene: TRBJ1-1; CDR3nt: TGCGCCAGCAGCTCCAACCAGGGGGCGGCTGGGGCTTTCTTT; CDR3aa: CASSSNQGAAGAFF
d_gene: TRBD2; v_gene: TRBV5-6; j_gene: TRBJ2-7; CDR3nt: TGTGCCAGCAGGAAAGCCGGGACTAGCGGGTACGAGCAGTACTTC; CDR3aa: CASRKAGTSGYEQYF
d_gene: TRBD1; v_gene: TRBV6-5; j_gene: TRBJ2-3; CDR3nt: TGTGCCAGCAGTAAAGACAGGGTAAATACGCAGTATTTT; CDR3aa: CASSKDRVNTQYF
d_gene: -; v_gene: TRBV2; j_gene: TRBJ1-2; CDR3nt: TGTGCCAGCAGTGAATATTCGGGGTTCTATGGCTACACCTTC; CDR3aa: CASSEYSGFYGYTF
d_gene: TRBD1; v_gene: TRBV5-6; j_gene: TRBJ1-6; CDR3nt: TGTGCCAGCAGCCCGGGACAGGGGGCGAATTCACCCCTCCACTTT; CDR3aa: CASSPGQGANSPLHF
d_gene: TRBD1; v_gene: TRBV10-3; j_gene: TRBJ1-1; CDR3nt: TGTGCCATCAGGCGACAGGGGGCTGGTGAAGCTTTCTTT; CDR3aa: CAIRRQGAGEAFF
d_gene: TRBD1; v_gene: TRBV20-1; j_gene: TRBJ1-1; CDR3nt: TGCAGTGCTAGAATGACAGGGGAAGCTTTCTTT; CDR3aa: CSARMTGEAFF
d_gene: TRBD1; v_gene: TRBV11-1; j_gene: TRBJ1-1; CDR3nt: TGTGCCAGCAGCTTAGTCGGGACAGGGGGGCGGAGCACTGAAGCTTTCTTT; CDR3aa: CASSLVGTGGRSTEAFF
d_gene: -; v_gene: TRBV20-1; j_gene: TRBJ2-7; CDR3nt: TGCAGTGCAGTTACAGGGCCGGTGCAGTACTTC; CDR3aa: CSAVTGPVQYF
d_gene: -; v_gene: TRBV5-1; j_gene: TRBJ1-2; CDR3nt: TGCGCCAGCAGCTTGGGGGCAGGGCACCGCGACGGGGGCTACACCTTC; CDR3aa: CASSLGAGHRDGGYTF
d_gene: TRBD2; v_gene: TRBV9; j_gene: TRBJ2-3; CDR3nt: TGTGCCAGCAGCATATTCTTAGCGGGGGGGATCACAGATACGCAGTATTTT; CDR3aa: CASSIFLAGGITDTQYF
d_gene: -; v_gene: TRBV5-6; j_gene: TRBJ1-1; CDR3nt: TGTGCCAGCAGCTTGTGGGAGGGGACTGAAGCTTTCTTT; CDR3aa: CASSLWEGTEAFF
d_gene: TRBD1; v_gene: TRBV9; j_gene: TRBJ2-5; CDR3nt: TGTGCCAGCAGCGTGGGACAGGGGAAAGAGACCCAGTACTTC; CDR3aa: CASSVGQGKETQYF
d_gene: TRBD1; v_gene: TRBV6-5; j_gene: TRBJ2-7; CDR3nt: TGTGCCAGCTCGACCGGGACAGGAGGTGAGCAGTACTTC; CDR3aa: CASSTGTGGEQYF
d_gene: TRBD2; v_gene: TRBV5-1; j_gene: TRBJ2-1; CDR3nt: TGCGCCAGCAGCTTGGCCGTCCTAGCGGGGCGAGGAGGGAATGAGCAGTTCTTC; CDR3aa: CASSLAVLAGRGGNEQFF
d_gene: TRBD2; v_gene: TRBV19; j_gene: TRBJ2-3; CDR3nt: TGTGCCAGTACCCTCAGTGCGGGAGCTAGCACAGATACGCAGTATTTT; CDR3aa: CASTLSAGASTDTQYF
d_gene: -; v_gene: TRBV11-3; j_gene: TRBJ2-2; CDR3nt: TGTGCCAGCAGCCGTGACTCGGCGAACACCGGGGAGCTGTTTTTT; CDR3aa: CASSRDSANTGELFF
d_gene: -; v_gene: TRBV9; j_gene: TRBJ2-7; CDR3nt: TGTGCCAGCAGCGTAGAGGGGTACTCCTACGAGCAGTACTTC; CDR3aa: CASSVEGYSYEQYF